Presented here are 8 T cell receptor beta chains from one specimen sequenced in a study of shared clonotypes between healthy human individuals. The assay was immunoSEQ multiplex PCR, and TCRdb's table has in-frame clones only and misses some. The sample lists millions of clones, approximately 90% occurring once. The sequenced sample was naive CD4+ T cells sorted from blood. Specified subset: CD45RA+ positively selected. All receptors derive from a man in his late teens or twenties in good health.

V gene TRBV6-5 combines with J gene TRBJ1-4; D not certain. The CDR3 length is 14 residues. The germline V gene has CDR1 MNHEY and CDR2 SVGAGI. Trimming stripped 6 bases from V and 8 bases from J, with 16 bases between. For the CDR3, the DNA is TGTGCCAGCAGGAGGGTTATTACTGGGGAAAAACTGTTTTTT. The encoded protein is CASRRVITGEKLFF.

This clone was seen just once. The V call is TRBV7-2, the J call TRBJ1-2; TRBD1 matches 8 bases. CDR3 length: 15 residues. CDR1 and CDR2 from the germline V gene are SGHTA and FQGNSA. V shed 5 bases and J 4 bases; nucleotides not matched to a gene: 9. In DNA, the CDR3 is TGTGCCAGCAGCCCTGACAGGGGCTACGGCTATGGCTACACCTTC. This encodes CASSPDRGYGYGYTF.

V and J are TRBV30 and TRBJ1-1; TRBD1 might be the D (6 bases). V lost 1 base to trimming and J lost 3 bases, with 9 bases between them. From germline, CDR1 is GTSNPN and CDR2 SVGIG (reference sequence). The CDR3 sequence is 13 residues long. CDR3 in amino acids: CAWSAAGDTEAFF. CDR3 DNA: TGTGCCTGGAGTGCGGCAGGGGACACTGAAGCTTTCTTT.

The chain's CDR3 is CASGFRGRGNETQYF. DNA for the CDR3: TGTGCTAGTGGTTTTAGGGGCCGCGGCAATGAGACCCAGTACTTC. The gene calls are TRBV12-5 and TRBJ2-5, with D perhaps matching TRBD1 (5 bases). Trimming removed 3 bases from V and 5 bases from J, with 16 bases in between. This CDR3 comprises 15 residues. In germline, CDR1 is LGHNT, CDR2 FRNRAP. The complete variable domain, with remaining parts taken from reference TRBV12-5 and TRBJ2-5, reads DARVTQTPRHKVTEMGQEVTMRCQPILGHNTVFWYRQTMMQGLELLAYFRNRAPLDDSGMPKDRFSAEMPDATLATLKIQPSEPRDSAVYFCASGFRGRGNETQYFGPGTRLLVL.

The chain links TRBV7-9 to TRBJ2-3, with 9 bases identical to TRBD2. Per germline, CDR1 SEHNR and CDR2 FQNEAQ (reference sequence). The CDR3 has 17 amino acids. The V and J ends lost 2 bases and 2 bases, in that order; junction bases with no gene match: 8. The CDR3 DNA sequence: TGTGCCAGCAGCTTAAGAAAAAGCGGGGGGTCCACAGATACGCAGTATTTT. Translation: CASSLRKSGGSTDTQYF.

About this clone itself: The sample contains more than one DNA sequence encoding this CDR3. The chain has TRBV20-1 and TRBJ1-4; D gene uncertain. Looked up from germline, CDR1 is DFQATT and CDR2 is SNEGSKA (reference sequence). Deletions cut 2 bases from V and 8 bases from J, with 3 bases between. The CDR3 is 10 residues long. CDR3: CSARREKLFF. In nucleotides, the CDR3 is TGCAGTGCTAGACGGGAAAAACTGTTTTTT.

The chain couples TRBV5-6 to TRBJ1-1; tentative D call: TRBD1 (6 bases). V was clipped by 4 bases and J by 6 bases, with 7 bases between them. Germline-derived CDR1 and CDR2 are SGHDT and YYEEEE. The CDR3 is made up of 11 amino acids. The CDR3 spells CASSDRSEAFF. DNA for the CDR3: TGTGCCAGCAGCGACAGGTCTGAAGCTTTCTTT.

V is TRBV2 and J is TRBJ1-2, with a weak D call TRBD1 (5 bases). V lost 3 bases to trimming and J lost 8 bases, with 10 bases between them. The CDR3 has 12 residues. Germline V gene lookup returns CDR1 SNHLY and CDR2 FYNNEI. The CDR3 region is CASSDEGLGYTF. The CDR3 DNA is TGTGCCAGCAGTGATGAGGGGCTGGGCTACACCTTC.